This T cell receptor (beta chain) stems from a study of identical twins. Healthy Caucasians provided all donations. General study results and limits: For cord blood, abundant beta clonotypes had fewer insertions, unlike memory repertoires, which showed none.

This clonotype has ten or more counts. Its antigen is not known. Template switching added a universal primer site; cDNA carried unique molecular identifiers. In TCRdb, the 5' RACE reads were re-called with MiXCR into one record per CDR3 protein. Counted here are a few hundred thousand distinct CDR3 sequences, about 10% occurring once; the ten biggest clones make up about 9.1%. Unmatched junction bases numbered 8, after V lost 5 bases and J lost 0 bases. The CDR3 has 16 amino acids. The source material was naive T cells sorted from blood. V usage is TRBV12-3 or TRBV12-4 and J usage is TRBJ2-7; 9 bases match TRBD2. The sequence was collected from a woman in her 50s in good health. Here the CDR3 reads CASSQRVGLASYEQYF. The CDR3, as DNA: TGTGCCAGCAGTCAAAGGGTGGGACTAGCCTCCTACGAGCAGTACTTC.